This TCR beta chain is drawn from a study of vaccination effects on CD4 cells after COVID-19 (dated by TCRdb to 2022 to 2024). A note on the overall study: Each participant received two doses of an mRNA SARS-CoV-2 vaccine, either BNT162b2 or mRNA-1273. Pre-vaccine samples from a couple of convalescent patients were drawn 16 days and one week before the first dose, 142 and 148 days after COVID-19 diagnosis. The study compared SARS-CoV-2 spike-specific CD4+ TCR repertoires before and after mRNA vaccination in COVID-19 convalescent patients and infection-naive vaccine recipients. A total of approximately 9 COVID-19 convalescent patients and a handful of SARS-CoV-2-naive healthy vaccine recipients were included in the full study. In the study, cultures from other donors were sequenced using the Oncomine TCR Beta short-read assay on an Illumina iSeq 100. Here is what the overall study found, with its caveats: Clones induced by infection and clones induced by vaccination both contracted markedly at late timepoints after vaccination, which fits with T cell responses waning over time. The study was limited by a small number of convalescent patients, and early post-infection timepoints were lacking. In convalescent patients, the post-vaccine spike-reactive repertoire was composed mainly of new vaccine-induced clones that were largely distinct from infection-induced clones.

Libraries were prepared through the immunoSEQ multiplex PCR assay. DNA from the cultured, isolated CD4+ T cells was subjected to TCR beta CDR3 sequencing. The source study handled its data this way. Non-productive TCR sequences were removed and reads were trimmed to the CDR3 region, keeping CDR3s of at least 7 amino acids. Antigen-specific clonotypes were identified using the MANAFEST web app by comparison of expansion in peptide wells against reference cultures. For clones to be considered positive, expansion at FDR<0.05 versus reference and all other wells, an odds ratio above 5, and a frequency above 0.1% in two replicate wells were required. Cross-reactive clonotypes were defined as significantly expanded in SARS-CoV-2 spike wells and in at least one common cold coronavirus spike condition. Levenshtein distance calculated with the stringdist R package was used to assess CDR3 similarity, and unrooted trees were constructed with ape in R 3.6.1. TCRdb took this table from immuneACCESS and kept in-frame rearrangements with V and J called. Such tables lack part of the clones; where checked against another copy, unresolved V genes explain under half of the gap, and the rest is unexplained. V and J calls and clone size follow that table, whereas D and trimming were derived from the DNA. This sample is represented by around 40,000 clones; approximately 81% of them were singletons. The ten largest clones capture under 30% of the sample.

V and J lose 1 base and 6 bases, and a span of 11 bases separates them. Based on the germline V gene (reference sequence), the CDR1 and CDR2 sequences are MNHNY and SVGAGI. From cysteine to phenylalanine, the CDR3 is 14 amino acids long. The retained sequence is limited to the CDR3, 42 bases, with the frame set at the first base. In the ViraFEST assay, PBMC were stimulated with viral peptide pools, and TCR sequencing was then used to find antigen-specific CD4+ T cell clonotypes based on their expansion. After roughly 11 days of culture, CD4+ T cells were isolated with the EasySep CD4+ T cell isolation kit. Convalescent patients had PCR-confirmed SARS-CoV-2 infection between March and December 2020, before Alpha, Beta and Delta variants emerged in the United States. Two million PBMC per well were cultured with 9 to 10 ug/ml peptides in IMDM containing approximately 4.7% human AB serum, about 9.7 IU/ml IL-2 and gentamicin. Half of the culture medium was replaced with fresh IL-2-containing medium on days 3 and 7. Unless noted otherwise, every peptide stimulation condition was grown in triplicate wells. Using Ficoll-Paque Plus gradient centrifugation, PBMC were separated from whole blood and then either used fresh or cryopreserved at -140C. Genomic DNA was extracted from cultured CD4+ T cells with the QIAamp micro DNA kit.

On this clone itself: It lacks a known antigen. Per-nucleotide qualities are absent, and no much larger clonotype sits a single base away.

The specimen was CD4+ T cells from PBMCs cultured with a peptide pool, collected before COVID-19 vaccination. The receptor's source is a human donor who had a prior SARS-CoV-2 infection. The rearrangement combines TRBV6-6 with TRBJ2-3; confidence is insufficient to name the D gene. The DNA sequence is as follows: TGTGCCAGCAGTTACTGGCAGTTCAAGGATACGCAGTATTTT. Translated, it reads CASSYWQFKDTQYF.